This T cell receptor (beta chain) was sequenced during a study of cytomegalovirus exposure and HLA in healthy donors (dated by TCRdb to 2017 to 2019). For the wider study: In an earlier analysis of several hundred of the donors, around 300 Gb of sequence data and 95 million to 130 million unique TCR beta sequences from 150 million to 200 million T cells were reported. Alongside the repertoire data, information on donor age, sex, ethnicity and CMV serostatus was compiled. Along with the approximately 700-subject first cohort, a separate validation cohort of over a hundred different subjects was used. Every discovery cohort repertoire had been produced on one sequencing platform. Roughly 300 gigabases of sequencing data and tens of millions of unique TCR sequences were included in an early release covering around 650 HLA-typed donors. In a later analysis, previously published TCR beta repertoires from about 670 donors were re-analyzed and high-resolution HLA genotyping was added so that TCR occurrence patterns could be studied. Roughly 5 DR-DQ haplotypes were treated as single units for association and clustering because of strong linkage in the cohort. Class I and class II HLA loci were covered by the typing at four-digit resolution. The study aimed to test whether cataloging public T cell receptors could reveal signatures of past pathogen exposure. To decide whether each TCR beta V gene segment behaved as functional or pseudogenic, an earlier analysis of several hundred of the donors relied on high-throughput TCR beta sequencing. Among some 410 genotyped donors of the cohort, an average of around 240,000 unique TCR beta nucleotide sequences were sequenced per donor, roughly 18% of them non-productive. Using immunosequencing, the study profiled T cell repertoires from 500 to 800 subjects and related those repertoires to cytomegalovirus serostatus. Of the roughly 430 genotyped donors, approximately 83% fell in the genetic ancestry cluster associated with self-reported Caucasian donors. Typing coverage differed by locus: A, B, C, DRB1 and DQB1 were typed in about 629-630 donors, DQA1 in 522, DPA1 in approximately 600, and DPB1 in 450 to 480. To predict cytomegalovirus infection status, the study brought together high-throughput TCR immunosequencing, statistical association of individual TCRs with disease status, and machine learning. A later genetic analysis used genome-wide SNP genotypes for about 60% of the roughly 700 donors, treating that subset as a discovery cohort. Rather than drawing on any new phenotypic data, the later analysis identified candidate immune exposures from TCR beta sequences and the way those sequences occurred across donors.

General conclusions and limits of the study: Linkage disequilibrium might explain the correlated functional status among segregating V segments, but an unknown experimental factor could not be excluded. The classifier was reported to diagnose cytomegalovirus status with high specificity and sensitivity in both the original and validation cohorts. In vitro tests confirmed that three of the cytomegalovirus-associated TCR beta chains recognize cytomegalovirus antigens. An association between a missense DCLRE1C variant and V-gene and J-gene trimming of TCR beta chains was found in a later genetic analysis and replicated in an independent cohort. A further reported finding was that TCR beta sequences accurately predicted the HLA-A and HLA-B alleles for most subjects in the first cohort. A later analysis found that TCR association rates varied across HLA loci, with DRB1 alleles showing the most associated TCRs and HLA-C alleles the fewest. The earlier analysis of 450 to 700 of the donors excluded around 17 rarely observed V segments, including chromosome 9 orphons, because counts were too low. In a later analysis, 15,000 to 20,000 TCR beta sequences were associated with specific HLA alleles at a false discovery rate of 0.05. In a later analysis, most CMV-associated TCR beta chains were found to appear HLA-restricted, with HLA associations seemingly driven largely by CMV exposure. Immune exposure information for the cohort was limited to CMV serostatus. The cohort was sequenced for TCR beta chains only, and without alpha or paired-chain data the features that could be detected were limited. A cluster of highly shared sequence variants was judged likely to be a technical artifact of the sequencing pipeline. The study gave a list of 150 to 200 TCR beta chains associated with cytomegalovirus. Because HLA typing was missing for some donors at each locus, association tests included only the typed subset. In a later analysis, HLA-associated TCR beta chains were found to be more clonally expanded and to have lower generation probabilities than equally common non-associated chains. Presence/absence analyses assumed roughly uniform sequencing depth across donors, an assumption that may not hold. Most TCR sequences were observed very rarely across donors, whereas some public TCRs were present in many individuals. The authors suggested that the approach could potentially be generalized to other disease states and immunological phenotypes. Because the 87-base-pair reads could not distinguish some IMGT-functional V segments, including TRBV6-2 and TRBV6-3, those segments were excluded. When HLA alleles, especially DR and DQ, strongly co-occurred, attributing TCR associations to individual alleles was difficult. According to a later genetic analysis, donors in an Asian-associated ancestry cluster had fewer N-insertions in productive TCRs than the roughly 660-donor mean. Several of the top co-occurrence clusters appeared to be linked to parvovirus B19, influenza, CMV and Epstein-Barr virus, according to a later analysis. Broadly in line with IMGT annotations, most TCR beta V segments showed up in productive rearrangements about 90% or about 30% of the time in an earlier analysis of 587 of the donors.

About this clone itself: No cognate antigen has been identified for it. The input lacks base qualities; no much larger clone sits a single base away.

Measured from the cysteine to the phenylalanine, the CDR3 is 15 residues long. Only CDR3 DNA is held: 45 bases, read in frame from base 1. V loses 2 bases at its end and J loses 6 bases; junction bases beyond the gene matches: 7. Per the germline V gene, MNHNS is the CDR1 and SASEGT is the CDR2. The receptor library was made with the immunoSEQ multiplex PCR assay. The multiplex PCR relied on a mix of 60 forward primers for TCR Vbeta segments and 13 reverse primers for TCR Jbeta segments. The CDR3 region of rearranged TCR beta genes was amplified from genomic DNA by a multiplex PCR assay. The Illumina HiSeq System was used to sequence the amplified TCR beta libraries as 87-base-pair reads. Per the original workflow: Across the 500 to 750 repertoires, a later analysis counted some 80 million unique TCR beta chains, around 11 million of which were shared by at least two donors. Raw reads were error-corrected and collapsed into unique sequences with a nearest-neighbor algorithm that merged closely related sequences to remove PCR and sequencing errors. CDR3 sequences were aligned to IMGT reference sequences to assign V, D and J gene segments. For a sequence to be retained, a match of at least six nucleotides was required to both a V gene segment and a J gene segment. A rearrangement counted as productive if the CDR3 had no stop codons and remained in frame with V and J, and every other rearrangement counted as non-productive. Following IMGT convention, CDR3 was defined as the stretch from the second conserved V-encoded cysteine to the conserved J-encoded phenylalanine. The earlier analysis of some 580 of the donors excluded any sequence lacking an unambiguous match to a single V gene segment. An earlier analysis of fewer than 750 of the donors classified V segments as functional when productive rearrangements were above 56.7% and as segregating when the standard deviation between donors was above 5%. A statistical classification framework was developed to diagnose cytomegalovirus status using the catalog of TCR beta chain sequences. In a later analysis, TCR nucleotide sequences were compared against IMGT/GENE-DB human TR gene sequences so that V and J genes could be assigned. In a later analysis, CDR3 sequences and most-parsimonious VDJ recombination scenarios were assigned using the TCRdist pipeline. A later analysis defined each TCR beta chain by its CDR3 amino acid sequence plus V-gene family, and excluded reads lacking a unique V-gene family. In a later analysis, a few hundred highly shared, low-generation-probability nucleotide sequences were removed to address suspected cross-contamination and a sequencing artifact. In a later analysis, a clonal expansion index for each public chain was calculated from normalized within-repertoire ranks of inferred template counts. Generation probabilities in a later analysis came from a VDJ recombination model fitted to out-of-frame rearrangements, and those results were checked against IGoR. In a later analysis, TCR-TCR, TCR-HLA and TCR-CMV co-occurrence was scored with hypergeometric tests, and a repertoire-size bias correction was applied to TCR pairs. In a later analysis, false discovery rates were estimated by permuting HLA or CMV assignments 20 times. In a later analysis, co-occurring TCRs were grouped using DBSCAN, and TCRdist sequence similarity was added for clustering within HLA-allele-positive subsets. Repertoires with fewer than 30,000 or more than 120,000 public chains, plus five repertoires with anomalous nucleotide sharing, were excluded from co-occurrence clustering. The source is immuneACCESS, and TCRdb retained only in-frame sequences with V and J called. Part of the clones is not carried over; for the studies checked, unresolved V genes explain less than half of this, and the remainder is unexplained. That table furnishes V, J and clone size, whereas the DNA furnished D and trimming. In this sample the table shows fewer than 70,000 clones, 65% to 75% of which occur a single time. The top ten constitute 8.5% to 14% of the sample.

The cohort consisted of 600 to 700 healthy bone marrow donors. At the time of sampling, every cohort member was nominally healthy, though immune exposures that went unrecorded were likely present. The donor tested CMV seropositive, placing the donor among the 310 or so seropositive members of the cohort. Every donor gave a peripheral blood sample, and the peripheral blood mononuclear cells from that sample were used for TCR beta sequencing. The Qiagen DNeasy Blood Extraction Kit was used to extract genomic DNA from the blood cell samples. The sequencing input was PBMCs. Recombination connected TRBV6-1 to TRBJ2-7, with 10 bases in between that match TRBD1. The receptor comes from a woman between 55 and 75 years old in good health and CMV-seropositive. The nucleotide sequence is TGTGCCAGCAGTGAAAAAGGGAGGACAGGGGGCGAGCAGTACTTC. The translation is CASSEKGRTGGEQYF.